The rows below give T cell receptor beta chains drawn from one sample of a study of cytomegalovirus exposure and HLA in healthy donors. Repertoires were generated with immunoSEQ multiplex PCR, while TCRdb's copy carries only in-frame clones and drops some. The profile shows 150,000 to 200,000 clones, roughly 80% of them singletons. Sequenced: PBMCs. These TCRs come from a woman aged 45-65 years in good health and CMV-seropositive. Both conserved end residues are part of each CDR3.

TRBJ2-7 14 TRBV29-1 CSVEDRSSSYEQYF
TRBJ2-7 14 TRBV10-3 CAISEGTGGYEQYF
TRBJ1-6 15 TRBV7-3 CASSQGGQYNSPLHF
TRBJ1-6 17 TRBV5-6 CASSLQVRTGLSSPLHF
TRBJ1-3 14 TRBV9 CASRTGISGNTIYF
NA 12 TRBV4-2 CASSQPSYEQYF
TRBJ1-4 14 TRBV6-1 CASSGQGGNEKLFF
TRBJ2-2 13 TRBV19 CASSIQGTGELFF
TRBJ1-4 15 TRBV7-9 CASSPRGTGDEKLFF
TRBJ1-6 12 TRBV11-2 CASSSGNSPLHF
TRBJ1-5 18 TRBV19 CASSTLDRDDYLRQPQHF
TRBJ1-4 14 TRBV30 CASGGERPNEKLFF
TRBJ1-1 20 TRBV4-2 CASSPLIPGTRKGPNTEAFF
TRBJ1-5 13 TRBV6-5 CASSIQQNQPQHF
TRBJ1-2 16 TRBV5-1 CASSLGGTGVGYGYTF
TRBJ2-3 16 TRBV21-1 CASSKDSGGGPDTQYF
TRBJ2-7 16 TRBV5-1 CASSSGSVPPGNEQYF
TRBJ1-2 13 TRBV10-3 CAISLRGDYGYTF
TRBJ1-2 12 TRBV2 CASKRTSGGYTF
TRBJ1-4 13 TRBV5-1 CASRVSLNEKLFF
TRBJ1-3 14 TRBV10-3 CAITPGSSGNTIYF
TRBJ1-6 16 TRBV5-1 CASSFLRQGYNSPLHF
TRBJ1-6 16 TRBV7-6 CASSQLGQSYNSPLHF
TRBJ2-5 15 TRBV14 CASSQALGGQETQYF
TRBJ2-2 18 TRBV9 CASSVESGGVQDTGELFF
TRBJ2-2 14 TRBV19 CARRDRVGTGELFF
TRBJ2-7 15 TRBV30 CAWVARTSGVYEQYF
TRBJ2-7 17 TRBV30 CAWSGGALNPFTYEQYF
TRBJ1-4 14 TRBV6-1 CASSSGTGIGKLFF
TRBJ1-6 16 TRBV9 CASSLGQGALNSPLHF
TRBJ1-6 16 TRBV18 CASSLFGGQGNSPLHF
TRBJ2-5 16 TRBV6-6 CASRLAGGRDQETQYF
TRBJ1-1 12 TRBV10-3 CAISVMNTEAFF
TRBJ1-5 17 TRBV6-4 CASSEKGRDSVNQPQHF
TRBJ2-3 15 TRBV5-1 CASSFGGGWADTQYF
TRBJ1-5 14 TRBV6-5 CASSFGYSNQPQHF
TRBJ1-1 15 TRBV6-1 CASSVIWARYTEAFF
TRBJ2-1 19 TRBV5-1 CASSLAGTDTPYPHNEQFF
TRBJ1-4 14 TRBV5-1 CASSVRGFGEKLFF
TRBJ1-1 12 TRBV6-5 CATRAGNTEAFF
TRBJ2-2 18 TRBV7-6 CASSPTSGGQPNTGELFF
TRBJ2-7 17 TRBV12-5 CASGWVKRSSIPYEQYF
TRBJ2-7 15 TRBV11-2 CASSLETSDSYEQYF
TRBJ1-5 15 TRBV19 CASSIWSGPNQPQHF
TRBJ1-5 18 TRBV19 CASSIVGGWTYSNQPQHF
TRBJ1-1 13 TRBV30 CAWSGVLTDEAFF
TRBJ1-4 13 TRBV7-3 CASSFVQGEKLFF
TRBJ2-2 15 TRBV7-6 CASSPTGMNTGELFF
TRBJ1-6 14 TRBV19 CASAGQHYNSPLHF
TRBJ2-4 14 TRBV18 CASSPPSDRNIQYF
TRBJ2-5 17 TRBV18 CASSPEASGGPAGTQYF
TRBJ2-3 12 TRBV2 CASSERGDTQYF
TRBJ2-3 16 TRBV5-4 CASTDKRQGRSDTQYF
TRBJ2-5 15 TRBV9 CASSPSDRPQETQYF
TRBJ2-4 16 TRBV19 CASSMAGGWSKNIQYF
TRBJ2-2 14 TRBV18 CASSPGGDTGELFF
TRBJ1-6 13 TRBV4-1 CASAQWRDSPLHF
TRBJ2-2 14 TRBV19 CASSTGLAGGELFF
TRBJ2-1 14 TRBV5-4 CASSLGGRGNEQFF